This T cell receptor beta chain comes out of a study of glioma-infiltrating T cells. TCR alpha and beta CDR3 regions were amplified from RNA using iRepertoire nested multiplex PCR. Via MiXCR, TCRdb re-called the multiplex PCR reads, giving one row per CDR3 protein. Here the sample spans roughly 200,000 distinct CDR3 sequences, 30% to 40% being singletons. This clonotype was seen at least ten times. The length of the CDR3 is 17 residues. The junction had 11 bases not matched to a gene; V was cut back by 3 bases and J by 2 bases. CDR1 and CDR2 from the germline V gene are MNHEY and SMNVEV (reference sequence).

Material: glioma tissue, nonneoplastic brain tissue, or PBMCs (not recorded which). The receptor was derived from a human donor with low-grade glioma or glioblastoma, undergoing nonglioma brain surgery, or in good health (not recorded which). The rearrangement uses TRBV27 and TRBJ1-1, with TRBD1 matching 8 bases. In DNA form, the CDR3 reads TGTGCCAGCAGTTTCACCCAGGGGGCGCGCCCAAACACTGAAGCTTTCTTT. This gives the protein CASSFTQGARPNTEAFF.